These 7 T cell receptor beta chains were sequenced from one sample in a study of blood T cell repertoires in COVID-19. Assay: immunoSEQ multiplex PCR; the TCRdb copy retains only in-frame clones and omits some. The data show some 250,000 clones, with roughly 84% seen just once and roughly 3.1% held by the top ten. Sequenced material: peripheral blood. All receptors derive from a woman aged 18-35 years with acute or convalescent COVID-19.

The table lists this clone with a few counts. The genes are TRBV5-5 and TRBJ2-1; D call uncertain. Trimming pared 3 bases from V and 10 bases from J, leaving 8 bases between. The CDR3 has 11 residues. Germline CDR1 SGHKS, CDR2 YYEKEE (reference sequence). The CDR3 protein is CASSSSLEQFF. The CDR3 DNA reads as TGTGCCAGCAGCTCGAGCTTAGAGCAGTTCTTC.

The chain has TRBV4-3 and TRBJ2-7; 9 nucleotides agree with TRBD1. The CDR3 is 15 amino acids. Germline trimming cut 5 bases from V and 1 base from J; bases unmatched to any gene: 6. Germline V gene data show CDR1 as LGHNA and CDR2 as YSLEER. In nucleotides, the CDR3 is TGCGCCAGCAGCAACAGAGGGACAGGGTCCTACGAGCAGTACTTC. Amino acids: CASSNRGTGSYEQYF.

This chain connects TRBV6-6 to TRBJ2-7, with D possibly matching TRBD1 (6 bases). The CDR3 consists of 15 residues. The ends were cut back, 6 bases at V and 4 bases at J, with 19 bases in the middle. CDR1 and CDR2 from the germline V gene are MNHNY and SVGAGI (reference sequence). Written as DNA, the CDR3 is TGTGCCAGCAGCCTAGATTCGGACAGAAATTACGAGCAGTACTTC. Translation gives CASSLDSDRNYEQYF.

The rearrangement uses TRBV11-2 and TRBJ2-7; 9 bases are a match to TRBD2. Per germline, CDR1 SGHAT and CDR2 FQNNGV. The CDR3 consists of 17 residues. After removal of 1 base from V and 1 base from J, the junction contained 8 bases not matched to a gene. CDR3 residues: CASSLGGLADSSYEQYF. CDR3 sequence (DNA): TGTGCCAGCAGCTTAGGGGGACTAGCAGATTCTTCCTACGAGCAGTACTTC.

CDR3 loop: CASSEPLAGGFNEQFF. The DNA for the CDR3 is TGTGCCAGCAGTGAGCCGTTAGCGGGAGGGTTCAATGAGCAGTTCTTC. The V gene is TRBV6-2 or TRBV6-3, the J gene TRBJ2-1, with 11 bases identical to TRBD2. Per the germline V gene, CDR1 is MNHEY and CDR2 is SVGEGT. Unmatched junction bases numbered 9, after V lost 5 bases and J lost 6 bases. The CDR3 runs 16 residues.

The J gene is TRBJ2-3, the V gene TRBV6-6, with D possibly TRBD2 on 7 matching bases. This CDR3 has 16 residues. V lost 6 bases and J lost 3, with 19 bases in between. The germline gives CDR1 MNHNY, CDR2 SVGAGI (reference sequence). The CDR3 is CASRPGGGRTTDTQYF. CDR3 DNA: TGTGCCAGCAGACCGGGGGGCGGGAGAACGACAGATACGCAGTATTTT.

This chain links TRBV7-2 with TRBJ2-7, with 13 bases fitting TRBD2. This CDR3 is 15 amino acids long. Trimming took 5 bases from V and 7 from J; bases not matched to a gene: 8. CDR1 and CDR2 from the germline V gene are SGHTA and FQGNSA. The CDR3 loop is CASSSGLAGVEEQYF. The CDR3 bases are TGTGCCAGCAGCAGCGGACTAGCGGGAGTAGAGGAGCAGTACTTC. Combining the CDR3 with reference TRBV7-2 and TRBJ2-7 gives the whole variable domain GAGVSQSPSNKVTEKGKDVELRCDPISGHTALYWYRQSLGQGLEFLIYFQGNSAPDKSGLPSDRFSAERTGGSVSTLTIQRTQQEDSAVYLCASSSGLAGVEEQYFGPGTRLTVT.